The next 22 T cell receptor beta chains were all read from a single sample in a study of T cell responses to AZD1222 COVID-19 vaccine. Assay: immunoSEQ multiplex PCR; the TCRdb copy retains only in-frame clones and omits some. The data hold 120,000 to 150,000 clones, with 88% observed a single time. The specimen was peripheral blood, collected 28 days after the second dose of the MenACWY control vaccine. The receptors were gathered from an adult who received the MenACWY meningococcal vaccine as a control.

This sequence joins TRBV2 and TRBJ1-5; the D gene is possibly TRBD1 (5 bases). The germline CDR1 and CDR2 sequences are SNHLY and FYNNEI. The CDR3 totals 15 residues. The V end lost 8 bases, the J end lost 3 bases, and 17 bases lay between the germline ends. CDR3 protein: CASAVWAGNNQPQHF. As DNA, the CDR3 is TGTGCCAGCGCTGTTTGGGCAGGGAACAATCAGCCCCAGCATTTT. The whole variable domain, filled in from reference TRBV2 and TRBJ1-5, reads EPEVTQTPSHQVTQMGQEVILRCVPISNHLYFYWYRQILGQKVEFLVSFYNNEISEKSEIFDDQFSVERPDGSNFTLKIRSTKLEDSAMYFCASAVWAGNNQPQHFGDGTRLSIL.

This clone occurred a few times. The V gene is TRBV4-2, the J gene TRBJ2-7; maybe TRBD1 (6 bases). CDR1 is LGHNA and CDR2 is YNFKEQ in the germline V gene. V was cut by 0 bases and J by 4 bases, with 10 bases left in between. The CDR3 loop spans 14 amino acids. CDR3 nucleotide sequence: TGTGCCAGCAGCCAAGAGCGGACAGTTTACGAGCAGTACTTC. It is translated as CASSQERTVYEQYF.

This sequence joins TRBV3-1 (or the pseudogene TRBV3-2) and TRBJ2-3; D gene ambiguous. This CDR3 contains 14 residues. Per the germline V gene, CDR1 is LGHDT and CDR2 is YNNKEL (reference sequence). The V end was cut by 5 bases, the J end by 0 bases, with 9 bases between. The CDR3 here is CASSSAASTDTQYF. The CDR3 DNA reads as TGTGCCAGCAGCTCCGCAGCTAGCACAGATACGCAGTATTTT.

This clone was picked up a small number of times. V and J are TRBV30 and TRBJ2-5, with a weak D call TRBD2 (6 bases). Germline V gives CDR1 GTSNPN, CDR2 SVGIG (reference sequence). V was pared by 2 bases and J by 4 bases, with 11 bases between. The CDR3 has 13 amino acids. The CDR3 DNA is TGTGCCTGGAGTAACCCGGGACTAGAGACCCAGTACTTC. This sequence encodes CAWSNPGLETQYF.

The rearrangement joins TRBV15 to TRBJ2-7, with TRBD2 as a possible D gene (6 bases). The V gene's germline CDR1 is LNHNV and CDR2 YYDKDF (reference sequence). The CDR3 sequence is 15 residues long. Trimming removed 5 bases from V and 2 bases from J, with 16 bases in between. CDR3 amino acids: CATSGRGGYAYEQYF. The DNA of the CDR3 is TGTGCCACCAGCGGTCGAGGAGGGTACGCCTACGAGCAGTACTTC.

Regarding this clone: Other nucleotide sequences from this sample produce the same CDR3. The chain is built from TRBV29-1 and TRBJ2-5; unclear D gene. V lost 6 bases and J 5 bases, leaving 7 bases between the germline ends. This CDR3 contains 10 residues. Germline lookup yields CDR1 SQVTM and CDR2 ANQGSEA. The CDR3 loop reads CSVGEETQYF. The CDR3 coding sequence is TGCAGCGTAGGCGAGGAGACCCAGTACTTC.

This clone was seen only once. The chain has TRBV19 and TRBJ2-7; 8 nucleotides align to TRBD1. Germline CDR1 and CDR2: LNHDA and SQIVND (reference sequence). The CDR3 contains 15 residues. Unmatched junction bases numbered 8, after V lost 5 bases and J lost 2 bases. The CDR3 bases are TGTGCCAGTAGTCCCAGGACAGGGTCTCCCTACGAGCAGTACTTC. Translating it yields CASSPRTGSPYEQYF.

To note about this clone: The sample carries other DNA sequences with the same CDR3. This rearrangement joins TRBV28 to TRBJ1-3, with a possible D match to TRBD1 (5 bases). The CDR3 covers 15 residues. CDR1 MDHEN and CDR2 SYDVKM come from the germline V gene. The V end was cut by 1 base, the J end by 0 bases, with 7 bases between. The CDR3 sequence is CASSLLGGSGNTIYF. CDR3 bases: TGTGCCAGCAGTTTATTGGGGGGCTCTGGAAACACCATATATTTT.

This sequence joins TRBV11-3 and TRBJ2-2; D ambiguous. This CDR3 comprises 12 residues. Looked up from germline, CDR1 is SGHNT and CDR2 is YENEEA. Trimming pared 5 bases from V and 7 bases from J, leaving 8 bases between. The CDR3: CASSPVGGELFF. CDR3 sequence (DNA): TGTGCCAGCAGCCCCGTCGGCGGGGAGCTGTTTTTT.

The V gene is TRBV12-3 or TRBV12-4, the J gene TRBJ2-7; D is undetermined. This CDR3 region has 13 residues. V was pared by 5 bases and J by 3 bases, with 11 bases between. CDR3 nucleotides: TGTGCCAGCAGTCTAAAAGACGGCTACGAGCAGTACTTC. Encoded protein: CASSLKDGYEQYF.

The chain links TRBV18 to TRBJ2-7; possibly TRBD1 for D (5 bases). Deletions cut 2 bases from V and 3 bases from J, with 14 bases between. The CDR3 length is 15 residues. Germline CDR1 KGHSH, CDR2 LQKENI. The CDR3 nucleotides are TGTGCCAGCTCACCAGAGTCGGTCAGGGACTACGAGCAGTACTTC. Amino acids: CASSPESVRDYEQYF.

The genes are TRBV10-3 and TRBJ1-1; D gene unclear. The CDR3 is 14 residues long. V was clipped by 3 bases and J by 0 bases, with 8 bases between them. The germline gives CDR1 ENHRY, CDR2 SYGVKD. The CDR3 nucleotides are TGTGCCATCAGTGATGCCAGGATGAACACTGAAGCTTTCTTT. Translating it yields CAISDARMNTEAFF.

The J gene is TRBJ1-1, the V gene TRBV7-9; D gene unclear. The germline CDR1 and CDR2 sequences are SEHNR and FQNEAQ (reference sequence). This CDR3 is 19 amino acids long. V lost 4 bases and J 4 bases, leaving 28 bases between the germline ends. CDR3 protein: CASSSIWAARKRAFTEAFF. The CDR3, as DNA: TGTGCCAGCAGCTCAATTTGGGCAGCGCGGAAAAGAGCGTTCACTGAAGCTTTCTTT.

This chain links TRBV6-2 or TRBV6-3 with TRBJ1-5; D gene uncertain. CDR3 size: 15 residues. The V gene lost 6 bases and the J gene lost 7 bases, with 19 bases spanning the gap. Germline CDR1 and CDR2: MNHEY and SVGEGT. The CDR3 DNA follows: TGTGCCAGCAGCCGCGGACGGACGGAAGACCAGCCCCAGCATTTT. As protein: CASSRGRTEDQPQHF.

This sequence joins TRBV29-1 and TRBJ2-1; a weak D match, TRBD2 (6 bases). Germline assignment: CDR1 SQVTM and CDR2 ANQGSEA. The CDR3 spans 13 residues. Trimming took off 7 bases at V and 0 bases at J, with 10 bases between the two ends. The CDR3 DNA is TGCAGCGGGGGTAGCGGCTCCTACAATGAGCAGTTCTTC. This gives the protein CSGGSGSYNEQFF.

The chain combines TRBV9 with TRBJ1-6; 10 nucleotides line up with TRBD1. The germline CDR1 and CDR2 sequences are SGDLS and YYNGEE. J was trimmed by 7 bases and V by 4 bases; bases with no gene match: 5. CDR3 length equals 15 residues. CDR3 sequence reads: CASSSGQGINSPLHF. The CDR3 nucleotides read TGTGCCAGCAGCTCGGGACAGGGGATCAATTCACCCCTCCACTTT.

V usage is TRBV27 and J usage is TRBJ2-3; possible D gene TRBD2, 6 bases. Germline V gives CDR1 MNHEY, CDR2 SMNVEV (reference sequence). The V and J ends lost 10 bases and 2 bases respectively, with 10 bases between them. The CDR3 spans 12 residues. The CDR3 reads CATQGLTDTQYF. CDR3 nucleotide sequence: TGTGCCACTCAGGGACTCACAGATACGCAGTATTTT.

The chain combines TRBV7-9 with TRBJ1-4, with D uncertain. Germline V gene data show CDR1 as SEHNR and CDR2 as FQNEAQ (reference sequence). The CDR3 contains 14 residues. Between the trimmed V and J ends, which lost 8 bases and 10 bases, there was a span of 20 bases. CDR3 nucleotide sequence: TGTGCCAGCCAGGAGAACGGGCGTATCGGAAAACTGTTTTTT. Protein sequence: CASQENGRIGKLFF. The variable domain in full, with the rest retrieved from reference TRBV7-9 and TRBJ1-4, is DTGVSQNPRHKITKRGQNVTFRCDPISEHNRLYWYRQTLGQGPEFLTYFQNEAQLEKSRLLSDRFSAERPKGSFSTLEIQRTEQGDSAMYLCASQENGRIGKLFFGSGTQLSVL.

CDR3 sequence reads: CASSSAGTYEQYF. The CDR3 bases are TGTGCCAGCAGCTCAGCAGGGACCTACGAGCAGTACTTC. The rearrangement links TRBV5-4 to TRBJ2-7; TRBD1 might be the D (5 bases). The CDR3 runs to 13 residues. Germline CDR1 reads SGHNT; CDR2 reads YYREEE (reference sequence). Trimming pared 3 bases from V and 2 bases from J, leaving 9 bases between.

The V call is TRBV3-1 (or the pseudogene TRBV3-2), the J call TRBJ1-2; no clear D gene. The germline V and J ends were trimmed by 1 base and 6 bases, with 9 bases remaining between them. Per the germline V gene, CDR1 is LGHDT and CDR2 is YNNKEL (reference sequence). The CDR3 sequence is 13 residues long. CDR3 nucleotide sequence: TGTGCCAGCAGCCAAGCAGTTCTGGATGGCTACACCTTC. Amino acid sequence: CASSQAVLDGYTF.

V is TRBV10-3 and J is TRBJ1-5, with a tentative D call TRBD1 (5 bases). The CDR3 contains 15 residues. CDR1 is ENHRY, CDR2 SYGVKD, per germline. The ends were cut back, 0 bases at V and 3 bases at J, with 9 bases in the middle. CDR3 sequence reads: CAISESGGDNQPQHF. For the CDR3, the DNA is TGTGCCATCAGTGAGTCTGGGGGAGACAATCAGCCCCAGCATTTT.

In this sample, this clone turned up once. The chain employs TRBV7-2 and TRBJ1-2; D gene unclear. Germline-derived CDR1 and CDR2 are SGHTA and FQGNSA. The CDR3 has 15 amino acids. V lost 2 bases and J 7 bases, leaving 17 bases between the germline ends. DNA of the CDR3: TGTGCCAGCAGCTTACTTACCTCGGCTGGTGCTGGCTACACCTTC. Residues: CASSLLTSAGAGYTF. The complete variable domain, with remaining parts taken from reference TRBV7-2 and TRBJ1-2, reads GAGVSQSPSNKVTEKGKDVELRCDPISGHTALYWYRQSLGQGLEFLIYFQGNSAPDKSGLPSDRFSAERTGGSVSTLTIQRTQQEDSAVYLCASSLLTSAGAGYTFGSGTRLTVV.